The 22 T cell receptor beta chains listed next were all sequenced from one sample in a study of CXCR3-negative and CXCR3-positive naive CD8 T cells. The TRB cDNA libraries were prepared by 5' RACE with UMI labels. TCRdb re-called the 5' RACE reads; one entry per CDR3 protein, DNA not given. The repertoire table contains around 34,000 distinct CDR3 sequences. The sequencing input was memory CD8+ T cells from blood. The receptor source for this set is a human donor in good health. Some clones in this sample may be carry-over from other donors' samples.

This chain uses TRBV7-9 with TRBJ1-2; TCRdb's D gene call, TRBD1, goes unchecked for lack of DNA. The germline V gene has CDR1 SEHNR and CDR2 FQNEAQ (reference sequence). The CDR3 consists of 15 residues. CDR3: CASSLNTGKPYGYTF.

This chain links TRBV2 with TRBJ2-5; TCRdb's assignment of TRBD1 cannot be checked, as there is no DNA. This CDR3 comprises 18 residues. Looked up from germline, CDR1 is SNHLY and CDR2 is FYNNEI. CDR3 sequence reads: CASSDPLDLVGTEETQYF.

The CDR3 reads CASSLKTSSYNEQFF. The chain has TRBV7-3 and TRBJ2-1. Germline V gene sequence: CDR1 SGHTA, CDR2 FQGTGA. The CDR3 consists of 15 residues.

This chain joins TRBV29-1 and TRBJ1-4; TCRdb's D call of TRBD1 is untestable without DNA. The CDR3 is 15 amino acids. Germline CDR1 reads SQVTM; CDR2 reads ANQGSEA. This CDR3 is CSVIRVGATNEKLFF.

The V call is TRBV11-2, the J call TRBJ2-7; there is no DNA to check the TCRdb D call of TRBD1. This CDR3 has 16 amino acids. Per the germline V gene, CDR1 is SGHAT and CDR2 is FQNNGV. CDR3 loop: CASSAPTGTGYYEQYF.

V usage is TRBV4-3 and J usage is TRBJ2-7; TCRdb returns TRBD1, unconfirmable since there is no DNA. Germline CDR1 and CDR2: LGHNA and YSLEER. The CDR3 has 16 residues. The CDR3 reads CASSQGQGSEFYEQYF.

The chain links TRBV6-4 to TRBJ2-2. The CDR3 contains 14 residues. Germline V gene lookup returns CDR1 MRHNA and CDR2 SNTAGT. The CDR3: CASSHSTGSGELFF.

V usage is TRBV29-1 and J usage is TRBJ2-3; TCRdb's D call, TRBD1, is unchecked because there is no DNA. The CDR3 is 15 residues long. Germline loops: CDR1 SQVTM, CDR2 ANQGSEA. The CDR3 sequence is CSVDGQGYSTDTQYF.

This clonotype counts as medium-sized by frequency. The J gene is TRBJ2-3, the V gene TRBV15; TCRdb gives TRBD2 as the D gene, but with no DNA this cannot be confirmed. The CDR3 has 15 amino acids. Germline CDR1 and CDR2: LNHNV and YYDKDF (reference sequence). CDR3 residues: CATSRAERTTDTQYF. The full variable domain, completed using reference TRBV15 and TRBJ2-3, is DAMVIQNPRYQVTQFGKPVTLSCSQTLNHNVMYWYQQKSSQAPKLLFHYYDKDFNNEADTPDNFQSRRPNTSFCFLDIRSPGLGDTAMYLCATSRAERTTDTQYFGPGTRLTVL.

CDR3 sequence: CSVEEGSGGPYEQYF. This sequence joins TRBV29-1 and TRBJ2-7. The CDR3 has 15 amino acids. Looked up from germline, CDR1 is SQVTM and CDR2 is ANQGSEA.

The CDR3 loop is CSARLQGATEAFF. The chain has TRBV20-1 and TRBJ1-1; absent DNA, TCRdb's TRBD1 call cannot be checked. The CDR3 covers 13 residues. Germline V lookup: CDR1 DFQATT, CDR2 SNEGSKA (reference sequence).

V and J are TRBV19 and TRBJ2-2; absent DNA, TCRdb's TRBD1 call cannot be checked. This CDR3 is built from 13 residues. Germline CDR1 and CDR2: LNHDA and SQIVND (reference sequence). The chain's CDR3 is CASIDRATGELFF. Full variable domain (outside the CDR3, taken from reference TRBV19 and TRBJ2-2): DGGITQSPKYLFRKEGQNVTLSCEQNLNHDAMYWYRQDPGQGLRLIYYSQIVNDFQKGDIAEGYSVSREKKESFPLTVTSAQKNPTAFYLCASIDRATGELFFGEGSRLTVL.

This chain joins TRBV4-1 and TRBJ2-2; TCRdb outputs TRBD2, but without DNA this stays unchecked. This CDR3 contains 16 residues. Germline V CDR1 and CDR2: MGHRA, YSYEKL. The CDR3 here is CASSPGLAGTTGELFF.

The chain's CDR3 is CSGFEVGVQPQHF. The chain is built from TRBV20-1 and TRBJ1-5; TCRdb indicates TRBD1, and absent DNA this call remains unverified. Germline V gene data show CDR1 as DFQATT and CDR2 as SNEGSKA (reference sequence). The CDR3 is 13 amino acids.

The chain has TRBV6-2 or TRBV6-3 and TRBJ2-1; TCRdb gives TRBD1 as the D gene, but with no DNA this cannot be confirmed. The CDR3 is 15 residues long. Germline V CDR1 and CDR2: MNHEY, SVGEGT. This chain's CDR3 is CATREQGSLYNEQFF.

V is TRBV6-2 or TRBV6-3 and J is TRBJ2-1; TCRdb reports TRBD1, a call that lacks DNA to check it against. The CDR3 totals 15 residues. Per the germline V gene, CDR1 is MNHEY and CDR2 is SVGEGT. The CDR3 spells CASRKPGQGNNEQFF.

CDR3: CASSLYGLNAEAFF. J is TRBJ1-1 and V is TRBV27. Germline-derived CDR1 and CDR2 are MNHEY and SMNVEV (reference sequence). The CDR3 covers 14 residues.

The CDR3 reads CASSQDWAGQETQYF. V is TRBV14 and J is TRBJ2-5. Germline V gives CDR1 SGHDN, CDR2 FVKESK. This CDR3 region has 15 residues.

This chain connects TRBV11-3 to TRBJ2-1; the D gene TCRdb calls, TRBD1, cannot be checked with no DNA. Germline lookup yields CDR1 SGHNT and CDR2 YENEEA. The CDR3 extends over 13 amino acids. CDR3: CASSPGTFNEQFF. The variable domain in full, with the rest retrieved from reference TRBV11-3 and TRBJ2-1, is EAGVVQSPRYKIIEKKQPVAFWCNPISGHNTLYWYLQNLGQGPELLIRYENEEAVDDSQLPKDRFSAERLKGVDSTLKIQPAELGDSAVYLCASSPGTFNEQFFGPGTRLTVL.

The chain links TRBV4-3 to TRBJ2-1; the D call of TRBD1 rests on TCRdb alone, since no DNA is present to check it. Germline CDR1 is LGHNA and CDR2 is YSLEER. CDR3 length: 17 residues. The CDR3 sequence: CASSQERGGWVDDEQFF.

The chain links TRBV29-1 to TRBJ2-2; TCRdb names TRBD1, which stays unverified in the absence of DNA. Germline CDR1 SQVTM, CDR2 ANQGSEA. The CDR3 has 13 amino acids. CDR3: CSARDVNTGELFF.

The chain employs TRBV28 and TRBJ2-1; TCRdb outputs TRBD1, but without DNA this stays unchecked. Germline V gene lookup returns CDR1 MDHEN and CDR2 SYDVKM. This CDR3 region has 15 residues. The CDR3 region is CASSFPAPTYNEQFF. The complete variable domain, with remaining parts taken from reference TRBV28 and TRBJ2-1, reads DVKVTQSSRYLVKRTGEKVFLECVQDMDHENMFWYRQDPGLGLRLIYFSYDVKMKEKGDIPEGYSVSREKKERFSLILESASTNQTSMYLCASSFPAPTYNEQFFGPGTRLTVL.